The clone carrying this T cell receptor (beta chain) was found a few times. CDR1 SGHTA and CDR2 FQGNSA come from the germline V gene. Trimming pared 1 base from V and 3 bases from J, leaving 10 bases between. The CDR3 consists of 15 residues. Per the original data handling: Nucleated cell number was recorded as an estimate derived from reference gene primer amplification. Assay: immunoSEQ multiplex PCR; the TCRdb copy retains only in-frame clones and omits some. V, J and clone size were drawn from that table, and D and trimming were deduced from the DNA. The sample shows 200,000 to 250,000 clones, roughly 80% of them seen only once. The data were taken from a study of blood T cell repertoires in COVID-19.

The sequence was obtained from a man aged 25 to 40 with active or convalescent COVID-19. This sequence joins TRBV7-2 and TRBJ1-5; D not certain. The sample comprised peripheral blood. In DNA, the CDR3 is TGTGCCAGCAGCTTAGGGCCGGGGAACAATCAGCCCCAGCATTTT. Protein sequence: CASSLGPGNNQPQHF.